The rows below give T cell receptor beta chains drawn from one sample of a study of blood T cell repertoires in COVID-19. Assay: immunoSEQ multiplex PCR; the TCRdb copy retains only in-frame clones and omits some. The sample carries about 30,000 clones, 81% recorded once. Material for sequencing was peripheral blood. Every receptor here comes from a man aged 70 or older with COVID-19, enrolled during active disease. Both conserved end residues are part of each CDR3. The D gene is left open where the match is weak. Only part of the rows carry a size: once, few, many, or a class if the clone is expanded.

V gene	D gene	J gene	clone size	CDR3 DNA	CDR3 protein
TRBV11-1	TRBD1	TRBJ2-7	NA	TGTGCCAGCAGCACCGGACAGGGGGCGCGAGGCGAGCAGTACTTC	CASSTGQGARGEQYF
TRBV6-5	TRBD1	TRBJ2-2	NA	TGTGCCAGCAGATCCCCGGCAGGGGGTACCGGGGAGCTGTTTTTT	CASRSPAGGTGELFF
TRBV11-3	TRBD2	TRBJ2-7	once	TGTGCCAGCAGCCTAGCGGGAGGAGTGAACGAGCAGTACTTC	CASSLAGGVNEQYF
TRBV7-2	NA	TRBJ2-1	NA	TGTGCCAGCAGCCCGAGGGAGTCCGGCGGCTCCTACAATGAGCAGTTCTTC	CASSPRESGGSYNEQFF
TRBV7-9	TRBD1	TRBJ2-5	NA	TGTGCCAGCAGCTTACGACAGGGGGTACAGACCCAGTACTTC	CASSLRQGVQTQYF
TRBV24-1	TRBD1	TRBJ2-2	NA	TGTGCCACCAGTGACCCGGGGACAGGGAACACCGGGGAGCTGTTTTTT	CATSDPGTGNTGELFF
TRBV4-3	NA	TRBJ2-1	NA	TGCGCCAGCAGCCAAGTACTAGCAGGCAATGAGCAGTTCTTC	CASSQVLAGNEQFF
TRBV5-4	TRBD1	TRBJ2-1	few	TGTGCCAGCAGCAATGGACAGGGGAGCTCCTACAATGAGCAGTTCTTC	CASSNGQGSSYNEQFF
TRBV6-5	TRBD2	TRBJ2-7	few	TGTGCCAGCAGTTGGGCGGGGGGGAGGACATACGAGCAGTACTTC	CASSWAGGRTYEQYF
TRBV5-1	NA	TRBJ1-1	NA	TGCGCCAGCAGCTTGGGGCAGGGCATGAACACTGAAGCTTTCTTT	CASSLGQGMNTEAFF
TRBV5-6	NA	TRBJ2-3	NA	TGTGCCAGCAGCCATAGCGGACCGAGCACAGATACGCAGTATTTT	CASSHSGPSTDTQYF
TRBV7-2	NA	TRBJ1-4	once	TGTGCCAGCAGCCCGGGTACAACTAATGAAAAACTGTTTTTT	CASSPGTTNEKLFF
TRBV5-5	NA	TRBJ1-5	NA	TGTGCCAGCAGCCCCTCATGGGGGGAGTATCAGCCCCAGCATTTT	CASSPSWGEYQPQHF
TRBV29-1	NA	TRBJ2-7	NA	TGCAGCGTTGGCAGACCTAGCTCCTACGAGCAGTACTTC	CSVGRPSSYEQYF
TRBV7-2	NA	TRBJ1-1	NA	TGTGCCAGCAGCTTATGGCGGGGCACTGAAGCTTTCTTT	CASSLWRGTEAFF
TRBV28	TRBD2	TRBJ2-1	once	TGTGCCAGCAGTTACGGGACTAGCGGAAGAGCCTACAATGAGCAGTTCTTC	CASSYGTSGRAYNEQFF
TRBV5-1	TRBD2	TRBJ2-3	NA	TGCGCCAGCAGCCCAGGACTGTTAGCAGCGGGACTAGCGGGAGTAGATACGCAGTATTTT	CASSPGLLAAGLAGVDTQYF
TRBV7-3	NA	TRBJ1-2	NA	TGTGCCAGCAGCAACCCCGGAGCACCGTATGGCTACACCTTC	CASSNPGAPYGYTF
TRBV10-3	TRBD2	TRBJ2-2	medium-sized	TGTGCCATCACCGGGGGGGCAGCGGGGGAGCTGTTTTTT	CAITGGAAGELFF
TRBV21-1	NA	TRBJ1-5	NA	TGTGCCAGCAAGGGGACAGGGGACAATCAGCCCCAGCATTTT	CASKGTGDNQPQHF
TRBV10-3	TRBD1	TRBJ2-1	NA	TGTGCCATCAGTGAGTCAACCGGGACAGGGGGTTACAATGAGCAGTTCTTC	CAISESTGTGGYNEQFF
TRBV7-2	NA	TRBJ2-1	NA	TGTGCCAGCAGCTTAGGAAGAGCAAACAATGAGCAGTTCTTC	CASSLGRANNEQFF
TRBV19	NA	TRBJ2-1	NA	TGTGCCAGTAGTATAGATTTGTCGGGGTTCTACAATGAGCAGTTCTTC	CASSIDLSGFYNEQFF
TRBV5-5	NA	TRBJ2-7	NA	TGTGCCAGCAGCTTGAACCCAGGGGACGGCGAGCAGTACTTC	CASSLNPGDGEQYF
TRBV7-2	NA	TRBJ2-7	NA	TGTGCCAGCAGCTCGAGATACGAGCAGTACTTC	CASSSRYEQYF
TRBV28	TRBD2	TRBJ2-1	NA	TGTGCCACCCTTAGCGGGAGGCCTTTTGTCTCCTACAATGAGCAGTTCTTC	CATLSGRPFVSYNEQFF
TRBV2	TRBD2	TRBJ2-7	NA	TGTGCCAGCAGCCGGACTAGCGGTCGGACCTTCGTCTACGAGCAGTACTTC	CASSRTSGRTFVYEQYF
TRBV28	NA	TRBJ2-5	NA	TGTGCCAGCAGGCCCCAGGGGCGAGAGACCCAGTACTTC	CASRPQGRETQYF
TRBV5-6	NA	TRBJ1-5	NA	TGTGCCAGCAGCTCATCCGGGACATTAAATCAGCCCCAGCATTTT	CASSSSGTLNQPQHF
TRBV4-1	TRBD2	TRBJ2-1	NA	TGCGCCAGCAGCCGAGACTCGGGGACTAGGAATGAGCAGTTCTTC	CASSRDSGTRNEQFF
TRBV3-1/TRBV3-2	NA	TRBJ1-3	NA	TGTGCCAGCAGCCCGTTAGGGGGTTACTCTGGAAACACCATATATTTT	CASSPLGGYSGNTIYF
TRBV6-5	TRBD1	TRBJ1-6	NA	TGTGCCAGCAAAAGACAGGGGATCAATAATTCACCCCTCCACTTT	CASKRQGINNSPLHF
TRBV30	TRBD2	TRBJ2-3	NA	TGTGCCTGGGGCGTAGCGGGGGGCACAGATACGCAGTATTTT	CAWGVAGGTDTQYF
TRBV6-1	NA	TRBJ1-4	NA	TGTGCCAGCAGTGAAGTTACTTTGGGGGGTGGTGAAAAACTGTTTTTT	CASSEVTLGGGEKLFF
TRBV5-1	NA	TRBJ1-1	NA	TGCGCCAGCAGCTGGGCAGGGTTAGAGGCTTTCTTT	CASSWAGLEAFF
TRBV6-2/TRBV6-3	NA	TRBJ2-5	NA	TGTGCCAGCAGTTGGGAAGCGTATAAGGAGGGTAGGGAGACCCAGTACTTC	CASSWEAYKEGRETQYF
TRBV6-1	TRBD2	TRBJ2-7	NA	TGTGCCAGCAGTGAAGCGGCTAGCGGGACCCCCTACGAGCAGTACTTC	CASSEAASGTPYEQYF
TRBV7-2	NA	TRBJ2-2	NA	TGTGCCAGCAGCTTGGTCCGGGGATCCGGGGAGCTGTTTTTT	CASSLVRGSGELFF
TRBV19	NA	TRBJ2-2	NA	TGTGCCAGTAGTATAGGGAGGGACACCGGGGAGCTGTTTTTT	CASSIGRDTGELFF
TRBV4-2	TRBD2	TRBJ2-7	NA	TGTGCCAGCAGCCAAGGTCCAACTCTGACTAGCGGTATCCAAGAGCAGTACTTC	CASSQGPTLTSGIQEQYF
TRBV24-1	TRBD1	TRBJ1-2	NA	TGTGCCACCAGCACCCTTCGGACAGGGTCTTTGGGCTACACCTTC	CATSTLRTGSLGYTF
TRBV10-1	TRBD2	TRBJ2-1	NA	TGCGCCAGCAGAACGACTAGCGGGAGTAGTGAGCAGTTCTTC	CASRTTSGSSEQFF
TRBV19	NA	TRBJ1-1	NA	TGTGCCAGTAGTACCAACTGGAACACTGAAGCTTTCTTT	CASSTNWNTEAFF
TRBV19	TRBD1	TRBJ1-5	once	TGTGCCAGTAGTATAGTGACAGGGTACGCAGCCCCCAATCAGCCCCAGCATTTT	CASSIVTGYAAPNQPQHF
TRBV6-5	TRBD1	TRBJ1-3	NA	TGTGCCAGCAGCGACAGGGGATTTAGAAACACCATATATTTT	CASSDRGFRNTIYF
TRBV29-1	TRBD2	TRBJ2-1	NA	TGCAGCGCCCGGGGGGGGAACTACAATGAGCAGTTCTTC	CSARGGNYNEQFF
TRBV6-1	NA	TRBJ1-1	once	TGTGCCAGCAGTGAGTCCTTAATGAACACTGAAGCTTTCTTT	CASSESLMNTEAFF
TRBV28	NA	TRBJ2-1	NA	TGTGCCAGCAGCCCTACTAGGGTCGCTCGGTTCTTC	CASSPTRVARFF
TRBV5-5	TRBD2	TRBJ2-7	NA	TGTGCCAGCAGCTTGCTCGGACTAGCGGGAGGGCACTACGAGCAGTACTTC	CASSLLGLAGGHYEQYF